This T cell receptor (beta chain) was captured by sequencing in a study of shared T cell receptors in the human thymus. The CDR3 sequence is 14 residues long. The germline CDR1 and CDR2 sequences are SGHTA and FQGNSA. V lost 3 bases and J lost 7; bases outside the gene matches: 9. Libraries were prepared by immunoSEQ multiplex PCR; TCRdb keeps only in-frame clonotypes and omits some of them. The sample yields hundreds of thousands of clones, over 75% seen once. These data were also filed under a second study, of human thymus T cells. That report notes: Each of the donors was a healthy Finnish infant who was undergoing open corrective cardiac surgery for congenital heart defects. Thymic tissue was derived from resections collected during corrective heart surgery. Thymic and blood repertoires appeared to carry a bias in their V and J gene usage. The related literature has documented a marked overlap of thymic repertoires among unrelated individuals.

The clonotype originates from a boy younger than two with a congenital heart defect. The chain couples TRBV7-2 to TRBJ2-7, with 7 bases fitting TRBD2. The specimen was thymocytes. The DNA of the CDR3 is TGTGCCAGCAGCTTTGGTTTCCGGGAGGAGGAGCAGTACTTC. Encoded protein: CASSFGFREEEQYF.